This is a list of T cell receptor beta chains from one sample in a study of blood T cell repertoires in COVID-19. TCRdb keeps only in-frame clones here, not all; method: immunoSEQ multiplex PCR. The sample lists 250,000 to 350,000 clones, nearly 90% occurring once. The source material was PBMCs or T cells enriched from blood (not recorded which). These receptor sequences come from a woman between 18 and 29 years old with acute COVID-19. CDR3s include the opening cysteine and the closing phenylalanine or tryptophan. A D gene is named only where the DNA matches it firmly. Some rows mark clone size as missing; the rest say once, few, many or name a class of expanded clone.

- - TRBJ2-2 15 TRBV5-6 CASSLGRSNTGELFF TGTGCCAGCAGCTTGGGCAGATCGAACACCGGGGAGCTGTTTTTT
- - TRBJ1-1 11 TRBV19 CASAAGGVPFF TGTGCCAGTGCCGCGGGCGGGGTGCCTTTCTTT
- once TRBJ1-2 12 TRBV10-3 CAIEQGGGGYTF TGTGCCATAGAGCAGGGAGGAGGTGGCTACACCTTC
- - TRBJ1-5 17 TRBV19 CASSSHRGTYSNQPQHF TGTGCCAGTAGCTCTCACCGCGGGACCTATAGCAATCAGCCCCAGCATTTT
- - TRBJ1-5 13 TRBV30 CAWSVQEGQPQHF TGTGCCTGGAGTGTACAGGAAGGTCAGCCCCAGCATTTT
- - TRBJ1-2 11 TRBV28 CASIGGYGYTF TGTGCCAGCATCGGGGGGTATGGCTACACCTTC
TRBD2 - TRBJ2-7 15 TRBV5-1 CASSLDLAGAYEQYF TGCGCCAGCAGCTTGGATCTAGCGGGAGCCTACGAGCAGTACTTC
TRBD1 few TRBJ2-7 16 TRBV5-1 CASSVGTGQTRGEQYF TGCGCCAGCAGCGTTGGGACAGGACAAACTCGTGGCGAGCAGTACTTC
TRBD2 - TRBJ2-1 16 TRBV28 CASSAGTSGAGHEQFF TGTGCCAGCAGCGCCGGGACTAGCGGGGCCGGCCATGAGCAGTTCTTC
- - TRBJ1-3 16 TRBV6-5 CASSYNAASSGNTIYF TGTGCCAGCAGTTACAATGCGGCTAGCTCTGGAAACACCATATATTTT
- few TRBJ1-3 16 TRBV9 CASSSTLGGTGNTIYF TGTGCCAGCAGCTCCACACTCGGCGGAACTGGAAACACCATATATTTT
- - TRBJ1-1 14 TRBV28 CASSKIGGGGEAFF TGTGCCAGCAGCAAAATAGGGGGTGGAGGTGAAGCTTTCTTT
- - TRBJ1-2 11 TRBV6-5 CASDRRSCGTF TGTGCCAGCGACAGGCGCAGTTGTGGGACCTTC
- - TRBJ2-5 15 TRBV9 CASSVASGLGETQYF TGTGCCAGCAGCGTAGCTTCAGGACTCGGGGAGACCCAGTACTTC
- once TRBJ1-3 12 TRBV12-5 CASRRVGNTIYF TGTGCTAGCAGACGAGTGGGCAACACCATATATTTT
- - TRBJ1-5 14 TRBV19 CASSTGRANQPQHF TGTGCCAGTAGTACAGGGAGGGCGAATCAGCCCCAGCATTTT
- - TRBJ2-7 18 TRBV11-3 CASSSYPIIGGGPYEQYF TGTGCCAGCAGCTCTTACCCGATTATTGGGGGAGGCCCCTACGAGCAGTACTTC
- - TRBJ2-3 17 TRBV6-1 CASSEAFGTSVTDTQYF TGTGCCAGCAGTGAAGCGTTCGGGACATCAGTCACAGATACGCAGTATTTT
- - TRBJ2-7 14 TRBV6-1 CASSEAWGQREQYF TGTGCCAGCAGTGAAGCTTGGGGGCAGCGAGAGCAGTACTTC
TRBD2 - TRBJ2-1 16 TRBV27 CASSFPLAGGTNEQFF TGTGCCAGCAGTTTTCCACTAGCGGGAGGAACCAATGAGCAGTTCTTC
- - TRBJ2-7 13 TRBV18 CASSPGRSYEQYF TGTGCCAGCTCACCAGGTAGATCCTACGAGCAGTACTTC
TRBD1 - TRBJ1-4 15 TRBV7-2 CASSSIQGANEKLFF TGTGCCAGCAGCTCAATACAGGGGGCTAATGAAAAACTGTTTTTT
- - TRBJ1-1 15 TRBV5-1 CASHTTGDGYTEAFF TGCGCCAGCCACACGACGGGGGATGGGTACACTGAAGCTTTCTTT
TRBD1 - TRBJ1-2 15 TRBV27 CASSLEGTGGYGYTF TGTGCCAGCTCCCTAGAGGGAACAGGGGGCTATGGCTACACCTTC
TRBD2 - TRBJ2-2 16 TRBV3-1/TRBV3-2 CASSQGTSNPAGELFF TGTGCCAGCAGCCAAGGGACTAGTAATCCCGCCGGGGAGCTGTTTTTT
- - TRBJ1-4 14 TRBV28 CASSLQGSGEKLFF TGTGCCAGCAGCTTACAGGGATCCGGTGAAAAACTGTTTTTT
- - TRBJ2-7 14 TRBV28 CASSSLYFHYEQYF TGTGCCAGCAGTTCCCTCTACTTTCATTACGAGCAGTACTTC
TRBD2 - TRBJ2-3 16 TRBV11-2 CASSPSSGRTGDTQYF TGTGCCAGCAGCCCTAGCAGCGGGAGGACGGGGGATACGCAGTATTTT
TRBD2 - TRBJ2-1 15 TRBV18 CASSPGLAGVDEQFF TGTGCCAGCTCACCGGGACTAGCGGGAGTGGATGAGCAGTTCTTC
TRBD2 - TRBJ2-7 15 TRBV5-1 CASSLEAGGPGEQYF TGCGCCAGCAGCTTGGAGGCGGGAGGGCCAGGGGAGCAGTACTTC
- once TRBJ2-7 16 TRBV5-5 CASSEGPLTPPYEQYF TGTGCCAGCAGTGAGGGTCCCCTTACCCCCCCTTACGAGCAGTACTTC
- - TRBJ1-1 13 TRBV11-3 CASSLETYTEAFF TGTGCCAGCAGCTTAGAGACTTACACTGAAGCTTTCTTT
TRBD1 - TRBJ2-4 15 TRBV7-9 CASSVGTGEVDIQYF TGTGCCAGCAGCGTCGGGACAGGTGAAGTGGACATTCAGTACTTC
- - TRBJ2-3 17 TRBV4-1 CASSQDRGATSTDTQYF TGCGCCAGCAGCCAAGATCGGGGGGCAACTAGCACAGATACGCAGTATTTT
TRBD1 - TRBJ1-1 13 TRBV19 CASIPGQVTEAFF TGTGCCAGTATTCCTGGACAGGTTACTGAAGCTTTCTTT
- - TRBJ1-4 15 TRBV18 CASSPPTGLGEKLFF TGTGCCAGCTCACCACCCACAGGGTTAGGTGAAAAACTGTTTTTT
- - TRBJ1-6 14 TRBV5-6 CASSVTAYNSPLHF TGTGCCAGCAGCGTGACAGCCTATAATTCACCCCTCCACTTT
- - TRBJ2-6 15 TRBV7-2 CASSFQGSGANVLTF TGTGCCAGCAGTTTTCAGGGATCTGGGGCCAACGTCCTGACTTTC
TRBD1 - TRBJ1-2 15 TRBV9 CASSATGGVAYGYTF TGTGCCAGCAGCGCCACAGGGGGCGTGGCCTATGGCTACACCTTC
TRBD1 - TRBJ1-2 14 TRBV28 CASSANTGGAGYTF TGTGCCAGCAGTGCGAATACAGGGGGCGCGGGCTACACCTTC
- - TRBJ1-4 15 TRBV28 CASSLLGGTWERLFF TGTGCCAGCAGTTTATTGGGGGGTACTTGGGAAAGACTGTTTTTT
TRBD2 once TRBJ2-1 15 TRBV5-1 CASSLEGLAMNEQFF TGCGCCAGCAGCTTGGAGGGACTAGCAATGAATGAGCAGTTCTTC
- few TRBJ1-5 13 TRBV6-5 CASSLRVDQPQHF TGTGCCAGCAGTTTGAGGGTTGACCAGCCCCAGCATTTT
TRBD2 - TRBJ2-7 17 TRBV5-1 CASSLALAGVNGYEQYF TGCGCCAGCAGCTTGGCTCTAGCGGGAGTTAACGGGTACGAGCAGTACTTC
TRBD2 once TRBJ2-2 14 TRBV5-1 CASSLAGSIGELFF TGCGCCAGCAGCCTAGCGGGGAGTATCGGGGAGCTGTTTTTT
- - TRBJ1-2 14 TRBV18 CASSPGGADYGYTF TGTGCCAGCTCACCAGGGGGCGCTGACTATGGCTACACCTTC
TRBD1 - TRBJ1-1 14 TRBV7-3 CASSLSRDRGEAFF TGTGCCAGCAGCTTGTCCCGGGACAGAGGGGAAGCTTTCTTT
- many TRBJ1-5 14 TRBV4-1 CASSQDPSNQPQHF TGCGCCAGCAGCCAAGATCCGAGTAATCAGCCCCAGCATTTT
TRBD2 once TRBJ2-2 16 TRBV11-2 CASRKLAGGNTGELFF TGTGCCAGCCGGAAACTAGCGGGAGGGAACACCGGGGAGCTGTTTTTT
- - TRBJ2-7 14 TRBV4-2 CASSQDPLTDEQYF TGTGCCAGCAGCCAAGACCCTTTAACGGACGAGCAGTACTTC
- - TRBJ1-2 14 TRBV5-8 CASSLALPGIGYTF TGTGCCAGCAGCTTGGCCCTTCCGGGGATTGGCTACACCTTC
- - TRBJ1-6 15 TRBV19 CASSKDSSYNSPLHF TGTGCCAGTAGTAAGGACAGTTCCTATAATTCACCCCTCCACTTT
- - TRBJ1-1 15 TRBV28 CASSSIRALGTEAFF TGTGCCAGCAGTTCAATCAGGGCTTTGGGCACTGAAGCTTTCTTT
- - TRBJ2-7 14 TRBV7-2 CASSLVTQGGEQYF TGTGCCAGCAGCTTAGTAACACAGGGGGGGGAGCAGTACTTC
- - TRBJ1-2 13 TRBV28 CASSSLRVNGYTF TGTGCCAGCAGTTCCCTCCGGGTTAATGGCTACACCTTC
- - TRBJ1-2 15 TRBV4-1 CASSQERQTVYGYTF TGCGCCAGCAGCCAAGAGCGACAGACTGTCTATGGCTACACCTTC
TRBD1 - TRBJ2-7 15 TRBV5-1 CASSLAPGQSYEQYF TGCGCCAGCAGCTTGGCTCCGGGACAGTCCTACGAGCAGTACTTC
- - TRBJ1-4 15 TRBV4-2 CASSQDPQGGEKLFF TGTGCCAGCAGCCAAGATCCCCAGGGAGGGGAAAAACTGTTTTTT
TRBD1 - TRBJ1-1 14 TRBV5-8 CASSLTGGNTEAFF TGTGCCAGCAGCCTCACAGGGGGGAACACTGAAGCTTTCTTT